This TCR beta chain derives from a study of T cell repertoires in cytomegalovirus infection. Whole-study context: TCR beta signatures that were public indicated CMV infection and matching HLA type.

One entry per CDR3 protein, called by TCRdb with MiXCR from the reads. The sample lists approximately 290,000 distinct CDR3 sequences, about 25% seen once, with about 15% in the top ten. This clonotype came up many times. V trimming: 5 bases; J trimming: 6 bases; junction bases outside the gene matches: 9. CDR3 size: 15 residues. Germline V lookup: CDR1 SGHVS, CDR2 FNYEAQ. This receptor was taken from a human donor in good health (CMV status not recorded). Some clones in this sample may be carry-over from other donors' samples. The sequencing input was PBMCs. V usage is TRBV7-6 and J usage is TRBJ2-3, with TRBD1 matching 9 bases. The CDR3 here is CASSNTRDREDTQYF. In DNA, the CDR3 is TGTGCCAGCAGCAATACGAGGGACAGGGAGGATACGCAGTATTTT. The full variable domain, with the rest looked up from reference TRBV7-6 and TRBJ2-3, is GAGVSQSPRYKVTKRGQDVALRCDPISGHVSLYWYRQALGQGPEFLTYFNYEAQQDKSGLPNDRFSAERPEGSISTLTIQRTEQRDSAMYRCASSNTRDREDTQYFGPGTRLTVL.